This TCR beta chain was retrieved from a study of cytomegalovirus exposure and HLA in healthy donors. As for the study in general: Most genotyped donors, 81% of around 370, had Caucasian-associated genetic ancestry. Study-wide findings and caveats: Follow-up analysis seemed to connect common viral pathogens with several of the most significant clusters identified. A later analysis linked 16,951 TCR beta sequences to HLA alleles at 0.05 false discovery rate. Later genetic work tied a missense DCLRE1C variant to beta-chain V and J trimming.

Comments on this clone: Its antigen is as yet unknown.

Primers for the PCR totalled 60 Vbeta and 13 Jbeta. Sequencing was performed with immunoSEQ multiplex PCR; in TCRdb, only in-frame clones are kept and a portion is missing. The sample has 150,000 to 200,000 clones, around four fifths seen once. This CDR3 comprises 14 residues. V gave up 5 bases and J gave up 6 bases, with 11 bases separating them. Germline V CDR1 and CDR2: MNHEY, SMNVEV (reference sequence). The rearrangement links TRBV27 to TRBJ1-6; a possible D gene is TRBD1 (5 bases). What was sequenced was PBMCs. This clonotype was obtained from a woman in her sixties or seventies in good health and CMV-seropositive. This CDR3 is CASSIRQTNSPLHF. Here the CDR3 DNA reads TGTGCCAGCAGTATTCGACAGACTAATTCACCCCTCCACTTT.